This T cell receptor beta chain was sequenced for a study of blood T cell repertoires in COVID-19 (TCRdb year 2020). Turning to the overall study: Collaborator samples came from the United States, Italy and Spain and covered acute and convalescent phases of COVID-19. The material from the prospective study consisted of cDNA or gDNA derived from T cells, B-cell-depleted T cells, or PBMCs. Subjects who had been exposed to COVID-19, were actively infected with it, or had recovered from it provided the deeply sampled blood TCRbeta repertoires that made up the dataset. The repertoires were released in a freely available public database intended as a resource for research on the immune response to SARS-CoV-2. Samples came from the ongoing ImmuneRACE study (first 160 participants) plus 1,254 subjects from 6 global collaborators. Sample metadata almost always included a de-identified subject ID, COVID-19 status, age in years and sex. HLA class I and class II types, where available, came from metadata supplied by the sample provider rather than from assay-based typing.

The immunoSEQ Assay, a bias-controlled multiplex PCR, was used to amplify TCRbeta CDR3 regions from genomic DNA. The source study handled its data this way. The number of nucleated cells in each sample was estimated from the amplification of reference gene primers within the assay. Sequence reads were collapsed and filtered to measure the absolute abundance of every unique TCRbeta CDR3 rearrangement. For each sample, productive Simpson clonality was calculated by taking the square root of Simpson's diversity index across productive rearrangements. TCRdb retrieved this table from immuneACCESS and kept in-frame rearrangements only. Not all clones are present; in checked studies, unresolved V genes account for under half, and no reason is known for the remainder. D and trimming were read from the DNA, whereas the V and J calls and clone size are those reported in that table. This sample holds approximately 270,000 clones; approximately 90% were observed only once. The top ten hold less than 3.5% of the sample.

On the study overall, not on this receptor specifically: Clinical and demographic metadata were provided uncurated, with the amount varying by source and participant.

V has 5 bases trimmed and J has 2 bases trimmed; junction bases matching no gene number 7. Based on the germline V gene, the CDR1 and CDR2 sequences are LGHNA and YSLEER. Including cysteine and phenylalanine, the CDR3 has 15 amino acids. Of the read, only the CDR3 DNA is kept; its 45 bases are in frame from base 1. Participants in the prospective study were aged roughly 18 to 89 years, lived in under 30 United States geographic areas, and enrolled through a virtual design. In the prospective study, participants were assigned to cohorts based on the clinical history participants reported in a screening survey and a study questionnaire. Exposed participants had been in contact, within 2 weeks of entering the study, with a person who had a PCR-confirmed or clinician-diagnosed case of COVID-19. In the prospective study, mobile phlebotomists collected whole blood, serum and a nasopharyngeal or oropharyngeal swab from each participant. Participants in the prospective study had the option to provide additional blood draws and questionnaires over a 2-month period. Prospective study blood samples were shipped either frozen or at room temperature before DNA extraction.

Remarks on this clone: The antigen it binds to is not known. Per-base quality was not reported, and no clone a single base away is much larger than it.

The receptor's source is a man between 40 and 49 years old who had been exposed to COVID-19. The chain couples TRBV4-3 to TRBJ2-7, with 9 bases in between that match TRBD1. The sequenced sample consisted of PBMCs or T cells enriched from blood (not recorded which). The DNA is as follows: TGCGCCAGCAGCACCACCGGGACAGGGACCTACGAGCAGTACTTC. This codes for CASSTTGTGTYEQYF.